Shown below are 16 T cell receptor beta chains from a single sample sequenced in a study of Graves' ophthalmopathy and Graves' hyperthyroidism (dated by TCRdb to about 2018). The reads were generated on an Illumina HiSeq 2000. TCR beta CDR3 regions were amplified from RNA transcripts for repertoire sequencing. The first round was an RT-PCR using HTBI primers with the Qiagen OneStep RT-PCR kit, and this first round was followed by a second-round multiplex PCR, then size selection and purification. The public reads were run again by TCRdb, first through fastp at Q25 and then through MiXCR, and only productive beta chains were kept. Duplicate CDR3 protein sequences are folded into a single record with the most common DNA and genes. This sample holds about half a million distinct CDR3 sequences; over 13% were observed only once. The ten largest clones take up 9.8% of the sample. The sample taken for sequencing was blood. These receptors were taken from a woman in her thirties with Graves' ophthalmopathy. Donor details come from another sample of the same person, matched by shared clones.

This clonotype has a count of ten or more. CDR3 nucleotide sequence: TGTGCCAGCAGCTTAGACAGGGGAAGCACTGAAGCTTTCTTT. It is translated as CASSLDRGSTEAFF. V and J are TRBV7-3 and TRBJ1-1; TRBD1 matches at 8 bases. The CDR3 contains 14 residues. CDR1 SGHTA and CDR2 FQGTGA come from the germline V gene. V lost 2 bases to trimming and J lost 4 bases; unmatched junction nucleotides: 3.

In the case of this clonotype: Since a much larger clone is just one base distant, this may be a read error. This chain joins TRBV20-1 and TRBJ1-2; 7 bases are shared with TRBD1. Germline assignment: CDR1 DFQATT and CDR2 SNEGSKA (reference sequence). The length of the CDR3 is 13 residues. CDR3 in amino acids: CTVGIGQANGYTF. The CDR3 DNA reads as TGCACTGTGGGTATAGGACAGGCGAACGGCTACACCTTC.

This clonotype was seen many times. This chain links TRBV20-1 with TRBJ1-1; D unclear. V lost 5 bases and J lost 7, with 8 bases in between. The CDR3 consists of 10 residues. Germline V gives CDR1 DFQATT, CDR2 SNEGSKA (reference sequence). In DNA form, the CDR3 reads TGCAGTGCTTCGAGAGTTGAAGCTTTCTTT. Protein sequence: CSASRVEAFF.

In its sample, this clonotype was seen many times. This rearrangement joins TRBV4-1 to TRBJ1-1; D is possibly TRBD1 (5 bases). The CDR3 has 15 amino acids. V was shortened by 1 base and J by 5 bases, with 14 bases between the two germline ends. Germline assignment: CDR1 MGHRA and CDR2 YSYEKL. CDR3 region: CASSQAPDMRTEAFF. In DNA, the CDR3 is TGCGCCAGCAGCCAAGCGCCGGACATGAGGACTGAAGCTTTCTTT.

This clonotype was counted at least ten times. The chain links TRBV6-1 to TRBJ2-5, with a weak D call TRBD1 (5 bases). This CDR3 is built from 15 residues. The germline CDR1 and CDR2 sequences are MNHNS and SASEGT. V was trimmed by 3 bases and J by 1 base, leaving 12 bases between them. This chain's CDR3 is CASSDGRTFQETQYF. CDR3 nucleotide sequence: TGTGCCAGCAGTGACGGCCGGACATTCCAAGAGACCCAGTACTTC.

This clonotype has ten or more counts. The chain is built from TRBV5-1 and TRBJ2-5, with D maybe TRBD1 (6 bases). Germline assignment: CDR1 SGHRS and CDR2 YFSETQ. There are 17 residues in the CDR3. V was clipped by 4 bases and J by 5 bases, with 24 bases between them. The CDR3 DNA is TGCGCCAGCAGCCCAGGGGTTCAAACCAGACCGTATGAGACCCAGTACTTC. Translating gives CASSPGVQTRPYETQYF.

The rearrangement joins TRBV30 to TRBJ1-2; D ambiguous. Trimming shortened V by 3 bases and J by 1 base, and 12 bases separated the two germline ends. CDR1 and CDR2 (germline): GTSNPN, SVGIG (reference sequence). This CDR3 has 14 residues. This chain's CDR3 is CAWRPDTFNYGYTF. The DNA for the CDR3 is TGTGCCTGGAGGCCTGACACCTTTAACTATGGCTACACCTTC. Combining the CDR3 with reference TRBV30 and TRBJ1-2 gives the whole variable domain SQTIHQWPATLVQPVGSPLSLECTVEGTSNPNLYWYRQAAGRGLQLLFYSVGIGQISSEVPQNLSASRPQDRQFILSSKKLLLSDSGFYLCAWRPDTFNYGYTFGSGTRLTVV.

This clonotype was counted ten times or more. The CDR3 nucleotides read TGTGCCAGCATCCTTAGCGGTACCTACGAGCAGTACTTC. It translates to CASILSGTYEQYF. The chain carries TRBV12-3 or TRBV12-4 and TRBJ2-7; D is possibly TRBD2 (6 bases). This CDR3 spans 13 amino acids. Trimming removed 7 bases from V and 2 bases from J, with 12 bases in between.

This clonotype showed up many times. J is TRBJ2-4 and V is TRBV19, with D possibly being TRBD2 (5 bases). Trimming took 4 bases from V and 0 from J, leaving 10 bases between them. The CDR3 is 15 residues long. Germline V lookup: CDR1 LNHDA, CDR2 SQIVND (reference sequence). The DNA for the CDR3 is TGTGCCAGTAGTACCTCTGGACTAGCCAAAAACATTCAGTACTTC. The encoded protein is CASSTSGLAKNIQYF.

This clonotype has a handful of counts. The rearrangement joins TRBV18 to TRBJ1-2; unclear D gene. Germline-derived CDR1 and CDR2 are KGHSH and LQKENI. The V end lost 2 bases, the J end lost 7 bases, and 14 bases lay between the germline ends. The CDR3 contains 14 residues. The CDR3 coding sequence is TGTGCCAGCTCACCAGACGGACGGGCTCCTGGCTACACCTTC. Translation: CASSPDGRAPGYTF.

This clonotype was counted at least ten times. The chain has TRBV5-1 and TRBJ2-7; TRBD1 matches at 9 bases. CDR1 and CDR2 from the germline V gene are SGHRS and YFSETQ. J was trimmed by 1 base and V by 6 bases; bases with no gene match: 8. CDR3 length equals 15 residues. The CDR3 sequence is CASKLFGQGSYEQYF. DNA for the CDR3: TGCGCCAGCAAGCTTTTCGGACAGGGGTCCTACGAGCAGTACTTC.

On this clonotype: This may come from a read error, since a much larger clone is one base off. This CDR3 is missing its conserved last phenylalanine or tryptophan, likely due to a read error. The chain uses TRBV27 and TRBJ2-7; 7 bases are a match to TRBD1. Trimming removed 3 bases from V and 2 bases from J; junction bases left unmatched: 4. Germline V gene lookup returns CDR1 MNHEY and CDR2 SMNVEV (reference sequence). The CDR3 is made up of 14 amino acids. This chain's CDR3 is CASSLRGQPYEQYL. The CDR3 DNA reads TGTGCCAGCAGTTTGAGGGGGCAGCCCTACGAGCAGTACTTA.

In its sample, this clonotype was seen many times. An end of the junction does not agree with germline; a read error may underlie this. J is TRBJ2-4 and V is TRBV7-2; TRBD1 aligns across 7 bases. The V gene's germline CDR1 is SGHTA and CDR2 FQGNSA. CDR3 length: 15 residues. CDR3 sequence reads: CASSVPRGLGNIKYF. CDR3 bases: TGTGCCAGCAGCGTACCAAGGGGGCTCGGTAACATTAAGTACTTC.

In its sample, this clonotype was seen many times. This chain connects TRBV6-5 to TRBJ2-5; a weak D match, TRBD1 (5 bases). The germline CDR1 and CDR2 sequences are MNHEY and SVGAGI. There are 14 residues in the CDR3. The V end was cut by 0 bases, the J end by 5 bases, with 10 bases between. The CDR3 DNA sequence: TGTGCCAGCAGTTACTCGAGGAACAGGGAGACCCAGTACTTC. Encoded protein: CASSYSRNRETQYF.

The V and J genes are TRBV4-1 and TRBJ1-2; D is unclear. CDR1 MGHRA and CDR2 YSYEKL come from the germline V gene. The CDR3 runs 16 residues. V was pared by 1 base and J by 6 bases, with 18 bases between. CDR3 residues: CASSQGDSSGIDGYTF. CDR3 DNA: TGCGCCAGCAGCCAAGGTGACTCATCGGGTATAGATGGCTACACCTTC.

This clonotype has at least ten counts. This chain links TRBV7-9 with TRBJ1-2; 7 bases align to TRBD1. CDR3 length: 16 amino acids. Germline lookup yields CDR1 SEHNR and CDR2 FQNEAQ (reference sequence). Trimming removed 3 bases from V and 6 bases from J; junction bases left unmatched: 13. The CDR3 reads CASSFVGQSVGDGYTF. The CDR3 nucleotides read TGTGCCAGCAGCTTTGTGGGACAGTCGGTCGGAGATGGCTACACCTTC.